This record concerns one T cell receptor beta chain sequence. CDR1 and CDR2 from the germline V gene are LNHDA and SQIVND (reference sequence). V dropped 3 bases and J dropped 6; count of bases not matched to a gene: 12. This CDR3 has 16 residues. The data originate from a study of T cell changes during pregnancy in multiple sclerosis. Assay: immunoSEQ multiplex PCR; the TCRdb copy retains only in-frame clones and omits some. The table includes 61,000 or so clones, around 95% detected once. The chain joins TRBV19 to TRBJ2-5, with 8 bases aligning to TRBD1. The TCR sequence derives from a female donor with multiple sclerosis, enrolled in a pregnancy study. The starting material was CD4+ T cells from peripheral blood mononuclear cells, obtained before pregnancy. In nucleotides, the CDR3 is TGTGCCAGTAGTATCTCTTCCAGGGGGCGGGTGAAGACCCAGTACTTC. The encoded protein is CASSISSRGRVKTQYF. Full variable domain (missing parts from reference TRBV19 and TRBJ2-5): DGGITQSPKYLFRKEGQNVTLSCEQNLNHDAMYWYRQDPGQGLRLIYYSQIVNDFQKGDIAEGYSVSREKKESFPLTVTSAQKNPTAFYLCASSISSRGRVKTQYFGPGTRLLVL.